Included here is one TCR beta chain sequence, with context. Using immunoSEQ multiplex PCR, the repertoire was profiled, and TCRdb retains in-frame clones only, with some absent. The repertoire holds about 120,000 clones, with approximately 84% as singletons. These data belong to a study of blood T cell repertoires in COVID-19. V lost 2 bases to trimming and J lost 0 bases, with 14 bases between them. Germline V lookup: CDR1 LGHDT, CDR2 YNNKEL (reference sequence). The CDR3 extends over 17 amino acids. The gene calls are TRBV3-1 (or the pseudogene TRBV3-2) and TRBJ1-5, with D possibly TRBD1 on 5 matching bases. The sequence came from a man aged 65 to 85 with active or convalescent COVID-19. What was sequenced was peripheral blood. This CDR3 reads CASSQIVRANSNQPQHF. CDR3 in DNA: TGTGCCAGCAGCCAAATCGTCAGGGCTAATAGCAATCAGCCCCAGCATTTT.